This T cell receptor (beta chain) was identified in a study of blood T cell repertoires in COVID-19 (dated by TCRdb to about 2020). For the study in its entirety: Samples from collaborators originated in the United States, Italy and Spain and spanned both the acute and convalescent phases of COVID-19. The material from the prospective study consisted of cDNA or gDNA derived from T cells, B-cell-depleted T cells, or PBMCs. Subjects who had been exposed to COVID-19, were actively infected with it, or had recovered from it provided the deeply sampled blood TCRbeta repertoires that made up the dataset. The repertoires were made available in a free public database intended to serve as a resource for research on the immune response to SARS-CoV-2. The samples were drawn from the first 160 participants of the ongoing ImmuneRACE study and from 950 to 1,500 subjects provided by 6 global collaborators. The sample metadata nearly always contained a de-identified subject ID, COVID-19 status, age in years and sex. Where available, HLA class I and class II types were taken from metadata supplied by the sample provider and were not determined by assay-based typing.

The CDR3, cysteine through phenylalanine, is 15 amino acids long. Kept here is only the CDR3 DNA, which spans 45 bases and is read in frame from base 1. The collaborating institutions used their own protocols to collect whole blood in K2EDTA tubes. For TCRbeta analysis, collaborators shipped samples in one of three forms: frozen whole blood, isolated PBMCs, or DNA extracted from either of those sample types. The immunoSEQ Assay, a bias-controlled multiplex PCR, was used to amplify TCRbeta CDR3 regions from genomic DNA. Per the authors' processing: The number of nucleated cells in each sample was estimated from the amplification of reference gene primers within the assay. Sequence reads were collapsed and filtered to measure the absolute abundance of every unique TCRbeta CDR3 rearrangement. For each sample, productive Simpson clonality was calculated by taking the square root of Simpson's diversity index across productive rearrangements. The table comes from immuneACCESS by way of TCRdb, which keeps in-frame sequences with V and J called. Part of the clones is missing from these tables; in studies checked, under half for an unresolved V gene and the rest for unknown reasons. V and J calls and clone size are copied from that table; D and trimming were computed from the DNA. This sample is represented by a few hundred thousand clones; more than 85% of them were singletons. Of the sample, about 2.9% falls within the top ten clones.

Overall study results and their limits: The quantity of clinical and demographic metadata differed by source and by participant and was supplied without curation.

Regarding this clone: The antigen this receptor binds is unknown. The input lacks base qualities; no much larger clone sits a single base away.

The chain links TRBV12-1 with TRBJ1-4; TRBD1, as called in the table, went unchecked against the DNA. TRBV12-1 is a pseudogene segment. The sequenced material came from peripheral blood. The TCR was taken from a human donor in a cohort sampled during active COVID-19. The nucleotide sequence is TGTGCCAGCAGCTTACTACAGGGGTTAAATGAAAAACTGTTTTTT. It translates as CASSLLQGLNEKLFF.